This T cell receptor (beta chain) appears in the sequencing data of a study of shared clonotypes between healthy human individuals. Study-level information: The composition of the donors was a couple of women and a few men aged 18 to 49.

Trimming took 7 bases from V and 2 from J, leaving 11 bases between them. The CDR3 is made up of 13 amino acids. Germline CDR1 reads SNHLY; CDR2 reads FYNNEI. Bulk PBMC genomic DNA spanned ten immunoSEQ deep plates. Here immunoSEQ multiplex PCR was the method, and the copy in TCRdb shows in-frame clones only, minus some. This sample has hundreds of thousands of clones, with 76% found just once. Adult Caucasians living in Nashville, Tennessee made up all of the donors. Some 90 million PBMCs served as the genomic DNA source for unsorted samples. The sequencing input was PBMCs. V is TRBV2 and J is TRBJ2-5; D ambiguous. The TCR sequence derives from a woman in her forties in good health. Some clones in this sample may be carry-over from other donors' samples. CDR3 protein: CASKATEQETQYF. The CDR3 nucleotides are TGTGCCAGCAAGGCAACGGAGCAAGAGACCCAGTACTTC. Full variable domain (rest looked up from reference TRBV2 and TRBJ2-5): EPEVTQTPSHQVTQMGQEVILRCVPISNHLYFYWYRQILGQKVEFLVSFYNNEISEKSEIFDDQFSVERPDGSNFTLKIRSTKLEDSAMYFCASKATEQETQYFGPGTRLLVL.